One sample yielded the 29 T cell receptor beta chains listed below, sequenced in a study of cytomegalovirus exposure and HLA in healthy donors. Amplification used 60 Vbeta primers and 13 Jbeta primers. The assay was immunoSEQ multiplex PCR, and TCRdb's table has in-frame clones only and misses some. This repertoire shows around 120,000 clones, about 80% found once; its top ten account for around 2.7%. The specimen sequenced was PBMCs. The source of these receptors is a woman aged 40 to 50 in good health and CMV-seropositive.

V is TRBV7-8 and J is TRBJ1-6, with 10 bases aligning to TRBD1. This CDR3 has 17 residues. Trimming cost V 5 bases and J 1 base; bases outside gene matches: 5. Germline values: CDR1 SGHVS, CDR2 FQNEAQ. Here the CDR3 DNA reads TGTGCCAGCAGCCCGCGGACAGGGGGGTCCTATAATTCACCCCTCCACTTT. It codes for CASSPRTGGSYNSPLHF.

V gene TRBV4-1 combines with J gene TRBJ1-1; perhaps TRBD1 as D (5 bases). Germline V gives CDR1 MGHRA, CDR2 YSYEKL. The CDR3 covers 14 residues. Trimming stripped 8 bases from V and 7 bases from J, with 20 bases between. CDR3 bases: TGCGCCAGCCGAGTAATGGGGGGGGAGAGTGAAGCTTTCTTT. This encodes CASRVMGGESEAFF.

The CDR3 sequence is CASSQDQGLVNIQYF. CDR3 nucleotide sequence: TGCGCCAGCAGCCAAGATCAGGGCTTGGTGAACATTCAGTACTTC. This rearrangement joins TRBV4-3 to TRBJ2-4; D may be TRBD1 (5 bases). CDR1 is LGHNA, CDR2 YSLEER, per germline. V lost 0 bases to trimming and J lost 7 bases, with 13 bases between them. CDR3 length: 15 residues.

The J gene is TRBJ2-1, the V gene TRBV7-9, with TRBD1 identical over 9 bases. V lost 10 bases, J lost 6 bases, and 13 bases stayed unmatched. The CDR3 extends over 15 amino acids. Looked up from germline, CDR1 is SEHNR and CDR2 is FQNEAQ (reference sequence). The CDR3 loop is CATQTGTGKANEQFF. The CDR3 DNA is TGTGCCACCCAAACCGGGACAGGGAAAGCCAATGAGCAGTTCTTC. Complete variable domain (other parts from reference TRBV7-9 and TRBJ2-1): DTGVSQNPRHKITKRGQNVTFRCDPISEHNRLYWYRQTLGQGPEFLTYFQNEAQLEKSRLLSDRFSAERPKGSFSTLEIQRTEQGDSAMYLCATQTGTGKANEQFFGPGTRLTVL.

The V and J genes are TRBV5-4 and TRBJ1-2; 8 bases line up with TRBD1. V was pared by 3 bases and J by 8 bases, with 6 bases of the junction left unmatched. This CDR3 region has 13 residues. From germline, CDR1 is SGHNT and CDR2 YYREEE (reference sequence). CDR3 nucleotides: TGTGCCAGCAGCTCTCAGGGGGCGCGGGGCTACACCTTC. Encoded protein: CASSSQGARGYTF.

This chain links TRBV6-5 with TRBJ2-1; 11 nucleotides align to TRBD2. Germline-derived CDR1 and CDR2 are MNHEY and SVGAGI. The CDR3 consists of 15 residues. J lost 10 bases, V lost 0 bases, and 5 bases had no gene match. This CDR3 is CASSYSDSGREEQFF. CDR3 nucleotide sequence: TGTGCCAGCAGTTACTCAGATAGCGGGAGGGAGGAGCAGTTCTTC.

The V gene is TRBV18, the J gene TRBJ2-6; 8 positions agree with TRBD1. Germline V gene lookup returns CDR1 KGHSH and CDR2 LQKENI. The CDR3 sequence is 16 residues long. V dropped 2 bases and J dropped 4; count of bases not matched to a gene: 4. The CDR3 nucleotides read TGTGCCAGCTCACCAACAGGGGGTACAGGGGCCAACGTCCTGACTTTC. Residues: CASSPTGGTGANVLTF.

This chain links TRBV6-5 with TRBJ1-1; possible D gene TRBD1, 6 bases. V was clipped by 2 bases and J by 1 base, with 11 bases between them. CDR3 length: 15 amino acids. Germline V gene lookup returns CDR1 MNHEY and CDR2 SVGAGI. CDR3 nucleotide sequence: TGTGCCAGCAGTTACCACGGACAGCCGAACACTGAAGCTTTCTTT. It codes for CASSYHGQPNTEAFF.

J is TRBJ2-1 and V is TRBV6-1; D possibly corresponds to TRBD2 (7 bases). Germline V lookup: CDR1 MNHNS, CDR2 SASEGT. The CDR3 extends over 15 amino acids. The germline V and J ends were trimmed by 6 bases and 8 bases, with 20 bases remaining between them. CDR3 in DNA: TGTGCCAGCAGGCCAGGGGATTTGGGGGGGGATGAGCAGTTCTTC. It codes for CASRPGDLGGDEQFF.

Of note for this clone: The sample carries other DNA sequences with the same CDR3. J is TRBJ2-1 and V is TRBV4-1; 8 positions agree with TRBD2. V shed 0 bases and J 1 base; nucleotides not matched to a gene: 5. The germline gives CDR1 MGHRA, CDR2 YSYEKL. The CDR3 is made up of 17 amino acids. The chain's CDR3 is CASSQDGGGLSYNEQFF. The DNA of the CDR3 is TGCGCCAGCAGCCAAGATGGCGGGGGGCTTTCCTACAATGAGCAGTTCTTC.

This chain links TRBV27 with TRBJ1-2; TRBD1 matches at 9 bases. The V segment lost 4 bases and the J segment 2 bases; nucleotides outside the gene matches: 5. CDR3 length: 15 residues. CDR1 MNHEY and CDR2 SMNVEV come from the germline V gene (reference sequence). DNA for the CDR3: TGTGCCAGCAGTTGGACAGGGGTCGGGAACTATGGCTACACCTTC. Amino acid sequence: CASSWTGVGNYGYTF.

This clone was counted a few times. The V and J genes are TRBV27 and TRBJ2-2; 7 positions match TRBD2. The germline gives CDR1 MNHEY, CDR2 SMNVEV (reference sequence). This CDR3 is built from 16 residues. J gave up 1 base and V 8 bases, and 10 bases lay outside the gene matches. The CDR3, as DNA: TGTGCCAGCCCTCTACCTCGCGGGAGGAACACCGGGGAGCTGTTTTTT. It translates to CASPLPRGRNTGELFF.

The chain is built from TRBV30 and TRBJ1-5; D is uncertain. In germline, CDR1 is GTSNPN, CDR2 SVGIG (reference sequence). The V and J ends lost 5 bases and 4 bases respectively, with 12 bases between them. The CDR3 consists of 13 residues. The CDR3 DNA sequence: TGTGCCTGGGGAAGGGAGGGTAATCAGCCCCAGCATTTT. Protein: CAWGREGNQPQHF.

The chain uses TRBV2 and TRBJ2-2, with 7 bases lining up with TRBD2. There are 15 residues in the CDR3. Germline CDR1 is SNHLY and CDR2 is FYNNEI. The trim removed 6 bases at V and 0 bases at J, leaving 4 bases unmatched. The CDR3 bases are TGTGCCAGCAGACCCAGCGGGACGAACACCGGGGAGCTGTTTTTT. This sequence encodes CASRPSGTNTGELFF. Full variable domain (outside the CDR3, taken from reference TRBV2 and TRBJ2-2): EPEVTQTPSHQVTQMGQEVILRCVPISNHLYFYWYRQILGQKVEFLVSFYNNEISEKSEIFDDQFSVERPDGSNFTLKIRSTKLEDSAMYFCASRPSGTNTGELFFGEGSRLTVL.

The genes are TRBV18 and TRBJ2-7; D might be TRBD2 (5 bases). There are 14 residues in the CDR3. Germline lookup yields CDR1 KGHSH and CDR2 LQKENI. V was cut by 3 bases and J by 0 bases, with 9 bases left in between. The CDR3 DNA reads as TGTGCCAGCTCACCTACGAGGGACTCCTACGAGCAGTACTTC. It specifies CASSPTRDSYEQYF.

The J gene is TRBJ1-3, the V gene TRBV29-1, with TRBD1 identical over 7 bases. From germline, CDR1 is SQVTM and CDR2 ANQGSEA. J gave up 2 bases and V 4 bases, and 5 bases lay outside the gene matches. The CDR3 length is 14 residues. This CDR3 is CSVATGSTGNTIYF. Written as DNA, the CDR3 is TGCAGCGTTGCGACAGGGTCAACTGGAAACACCATATATTTT.

This clone turned up a few times. V and J are TRBV27 and TRBJ1-4; D is undetermined. Deletions cut 10 bases from V and 4 bases from J, with 13 bases between. Germline V CDR1 and CDR2: MNHEY, SMNVEV (reference sequence). There are 13 residues in the CDR3. CDR3 sequence reads: CATAGLDNEKLFF. The CDR3 nucleotides are TGTGCCACCGCGGGCCTAGATAATGAAAAACTGTTTTTT.

This clone was counted a single time. CDR3 sequence (DNA): TGCGCCAGCAGCTCCGGGACAGGGGGGTTTGCCTACGAGCAGTACTTC. Translating it yields CASSSGTGGFAYEQYF. The chain is built from TRBV5-1 and TRBJ2-7, with 11 bases identical to TRBD1. Looked up from germline, CDR1 is SGHRS and CDR2 is YFSETQ. V lost 3 bases to trimming and J lost 2 bases; unmatched junction nucleotides: 7. The CDR3 runs to 16 residues.

The chain links TRBV7-2 to TRBJ2-3, with TRBD2 identical over 8 bases. The ends lost 6 bases at V and 4 bases at J; junction bases unmatched: 12. The CDR3 spans 16 residues. In germline, CDR1 is SGHTA, CDR2 FQGNSA. The CDR3: CASSPVSGLVPDTQYF. The CDR3 region has the DNA TGTGCCAGCAGTCCCGTCTCGGGACTAGTACCAGATACGCAGTATTTT.

The J gene is TRBJ2-1, the V gene TRBV5-4; maybe TRBD1 (5 bases). Per germline, CDR1 SGHNT and CDR2 YYREEE (reference sequence). The ends were cut back, 4 bases at V and 0 bases at J, with 11 bases in the middle. The CDR3 has 15 residues. CDR3 nucleotides: TGTGCCAGCAGCACCCAGGGCAGCTCCTACAATGAGCAGTTCTTC. It codes for CASSTQGSSYNEQFF. Full variable domain (remainder filled in from reference TRBV5-4 and TRBJ2-1): ETGVTQSPTHLIKTRGQQVTLRCSSQSGHNTVSWYQQALGQGPQFIFQYYREEENGRGNFPPRFSGLQFPNYSSELNVNALELDDSALYLCASSTQGSSYNEQFFGPGTRLTVL.

The V and J genes are TRBV6-1 and TRBJ2-3, with TRBD1 matching over 8 bases. This CDR3 has 15 amino acids. V shed 0 bases, J shed 6 bases, and the junction held 5 bases outside the gene matches. Germline CDR1 reads MNHNS; CDR2 reads SASEGT. The CDR3 DNA is TGTGCCAGCAGTGAAGCCCAGGGGGCAGGGGATACGCAGTATTTT. Its protein product is CASSEAQGAGDTQYF.

In regard to this clone: Lacking the conserved final phenylalanine or tryptophan, this CDR3 likely reflects a read error. The limits of the CDR3 on the DNA are not certain, so only TCRdb's listed CDR3 is given. The chain is built from TRBV2 and TRBJ2-7; the tabulated D call, TRBD2, remains unverified against the DNA. The CDR3 region is 9 residues in length, termini included. Germline CDR1 is SNHLY and CDR2 is FYNNEI. CDR3 in amino acids: CASSPGLPL.

The J gene is TRBJ2-3, the V gene TRBV30; no clear D. Trimming cost V 2 bases and J 14 bases, with 17 bases left between them. Looked up from germline, CDR1 is GTSNPN and CDR2 is SVGIG (reference sequence). The CDR3 is made up of 12 amino acids. The CDR3 loop reads CAWSPTTRYPYF. The CDR3, as DNA: TGTGCCTGGAGTCCGACCACGAGGTATCCGTATTTT.

V gene TRBV15 combines with J gene TRBJ2-1; 9 positions match TRBD1. The V gene end was trimmed by 3 bases and the J gene end by 8 bases; junction bases not matched to a gene: 5. CDR1 LNHNV and CDR2 YYDKDF come from the germline V gene (reference sequence). This CDR3 is built from 14 residues. CDR3 sequence (DNA): TGTGCCACCAGCAGGGAGGGACAGGGATATGAGCAGTTCTTC. Amino acids: CATSREGQGYEQFF.

The V gene is TRBV2, the J gene TRBJ2-1; a possible D gene is TRBD2 (6 bases). The CDR3 consists of 14 residues. Trimming cost V 3 bases and J 5 bases, with 11 bases left between them. Germline V gene lookup returns CDR1 SNHLY and CDR2 FYNNEI. The DNA of the CDR3 is TGTGCCAGCAGTGACCCGGGACTTAACAATGAGCAGTTCTTC. Translated, it gives CASSDPGLNNEQFF.

This clone was seen more than once but under ten times. The V gene is TRBV6-5, the J gene TRBJ1-2; TRBD1 matches 8 bases. The germline V gene has CDR1 MNHEY and CDR2 SVGAGI. The CDR3 runs to 12 residues. The J segment lost 7 bases and the V segment lost 9 bases, leaving 7 bases of the junction unmatched. CDR3 coding DNA: TGTGCCAGTGGACAGGGACAGAGTGGCTACACCTTC. Residues: CASGQGQSGYTF.

V and J are TRBV6-5 and TRBJ1-2, with a weak D call TRBD1 (6 bases). Germline V gene lookup returns CDR1 MNHEY and CDR2 SVGAGI. V was cut by 6 bases and J by 6 bases, with 14 bases left in between. CDR3 length: 13 amino acids. In DNA form, the CDR3 reads TGTGCCAGCAGCCCCTCTACAGGGAATGGCTACACCTTC. This translates into CASSPSTGNGYTF.

The V call is TRBV9, the J call TRBJ2-3; D is perhaps TRBD2 (6 bases). Deletions cut 2 bases from V and 5 bases from J, with 9 bases between. CDR3 size: 13 residues. CDR1 is SGDLS, CDR2 YYNGEE, per germline. The CDR3 here is CASSVRAGDTQYF. In DNA, the CDR3 is TGTGCCAGCAGCGTCAGAGCGGGAGATACGCAGTATTTT.

V usage is TRBV7-2 and J usage is TRBJ2-1, with D possibly matching TRBD1 (6 bases). The CDR3 runs to 15 residues. Trimming took 4 bases from V and 14 from J, leaving 24 bases between them. Per the germline V gene, CDR1 is SGHTA and CDR2 is FQGNSA. CDR3 residues: CASSSAAQGTGREFF. CDR3 in DNA: TGTGCCAGCAGCTCTGCGGCACAGGGAACCGGGCGGGAGTTCTTC.